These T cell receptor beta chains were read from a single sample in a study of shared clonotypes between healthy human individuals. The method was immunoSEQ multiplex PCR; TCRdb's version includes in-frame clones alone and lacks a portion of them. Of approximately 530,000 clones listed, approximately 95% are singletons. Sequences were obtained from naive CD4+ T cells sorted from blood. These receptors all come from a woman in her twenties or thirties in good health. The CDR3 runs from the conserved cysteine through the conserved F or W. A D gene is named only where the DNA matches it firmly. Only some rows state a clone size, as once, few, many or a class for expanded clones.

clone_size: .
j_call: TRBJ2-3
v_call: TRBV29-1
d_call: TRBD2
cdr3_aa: CSVRLASTDTQYF
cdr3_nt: TGCAGCGTCCGACTAGCTAGCACAGATACGCAGTATTTT

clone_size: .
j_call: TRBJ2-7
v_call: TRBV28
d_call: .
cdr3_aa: CATRGTGKSYEQYF
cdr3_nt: TGTGCCACGAGGGGGACGGGAAAGTCCTACGAGCAGTACTTC

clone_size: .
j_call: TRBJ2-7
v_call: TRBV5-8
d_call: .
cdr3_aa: CASSLPGDWNEQYF
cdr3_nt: TGTGCCAGCAGCCTCCCAGGGGATTGGAACGAGCAGTACTTC

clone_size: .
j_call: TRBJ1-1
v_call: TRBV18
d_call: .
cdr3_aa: CASSPQGNTEAFF
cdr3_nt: TGTGCCAGCTCACCGCAAGGGAACACTGAAGCTTTCTTT

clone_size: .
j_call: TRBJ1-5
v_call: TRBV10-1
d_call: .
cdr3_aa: CASSEIGGQPQHF
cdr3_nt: TGCGCCAGCAGTGAGATTGGGGGGCAGCCCCAGCATTTT

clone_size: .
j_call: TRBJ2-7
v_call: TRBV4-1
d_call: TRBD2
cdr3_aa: CASSPASGRAHEQYF
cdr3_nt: TGCGCCAGCAGCCCTGCTAGCGGGAGGGCCCACGAGCAGTACTTC

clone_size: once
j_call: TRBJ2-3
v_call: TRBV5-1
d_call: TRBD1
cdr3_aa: CASRAATGGITDTQYF
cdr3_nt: TGCGCCAGCAGAGCGGCGACAGGGGGCATAACAGATACGCAGTATTTT

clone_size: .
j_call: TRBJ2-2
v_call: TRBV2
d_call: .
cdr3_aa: CASRGGPTNTGELFF
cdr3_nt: TGTGCCAGCAGGGGGGGACCGACGAACACCGGGGAGCTGTTTTTT

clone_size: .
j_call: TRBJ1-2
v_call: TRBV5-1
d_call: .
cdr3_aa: CASSLDPQLTNYGYTF
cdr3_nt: TGCGCCAGCAGCTTGGATCCGCAGCTTACTAACTATGGCTACACCTTC

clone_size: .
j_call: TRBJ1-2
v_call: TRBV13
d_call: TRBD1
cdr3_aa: CASSPWGQSPYGYTF
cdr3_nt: TGTGCCAGCAGCCCGTGGGGACAGAGCCCTTATGGCTACACCTTC

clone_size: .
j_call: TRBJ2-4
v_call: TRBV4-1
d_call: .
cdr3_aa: CASSQGQGLAKNIQYF
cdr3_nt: TGCGCCAGCAGCCAAGGTCAGGGGCTAGCCAAAAACATTCAGTACTTC

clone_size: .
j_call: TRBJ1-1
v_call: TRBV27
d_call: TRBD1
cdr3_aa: CASRRTGENTEAFF
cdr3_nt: TGTGCCAGCAGGCGGACAGGGGAGAACACTGAAGCTTTCTTT

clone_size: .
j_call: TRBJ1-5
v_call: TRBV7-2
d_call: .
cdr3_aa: CASSSLGGDQPQHF
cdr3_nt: TGTGCCAGCAGCTCCCTCGGGGGGGATCAGCCCCAGCATTTT

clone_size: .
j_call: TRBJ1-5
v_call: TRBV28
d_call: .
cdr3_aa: CASSLIGAGNQPQHF
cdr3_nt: TGTGCCAGCAGTTTAATTGGGGCTGGCAATCAGCCCCAGCATTTT

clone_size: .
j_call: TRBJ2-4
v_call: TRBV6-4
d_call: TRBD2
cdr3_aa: CASRATSGRVAKNIQYF
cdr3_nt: TGTGCCAGCAGAGCTACTAGCGGGAGGGTAGCCAAAAACATTCAGTACTTC

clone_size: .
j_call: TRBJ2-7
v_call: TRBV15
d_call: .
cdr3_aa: CATSRESRGDPSYEQYF
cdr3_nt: TGTGCCACCAGCAGAGAGAGTAGGGGAGATCCCTCCTACGAGCAGTACTTC

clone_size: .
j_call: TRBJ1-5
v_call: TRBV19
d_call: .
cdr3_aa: CASSISDTPQHF
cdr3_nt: TGTGCCAGTAGTATATCGGACACGCCCCAGCATTTT

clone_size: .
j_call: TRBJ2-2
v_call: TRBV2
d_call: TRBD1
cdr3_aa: CASSDWDRGRNTGELFF
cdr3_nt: TGTGCCAGCAGTGATTGGGACAGGGGGCGGAACACCGGGGAGCTGTTTTTT

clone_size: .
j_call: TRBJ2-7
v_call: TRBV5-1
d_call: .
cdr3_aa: CASSLWLTEISYEQYF
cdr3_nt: TGCGCCAGCAGCTTGTGGCTCACCGAGATCTCCTACGAGCAGTACTTC

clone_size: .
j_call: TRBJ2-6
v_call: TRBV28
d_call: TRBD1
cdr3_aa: CASTGTATSGANVLTF
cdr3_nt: TGTGCCAGCACCGGGACAGCGACCTCTGGGGCCAACGTCCTGACTTTC

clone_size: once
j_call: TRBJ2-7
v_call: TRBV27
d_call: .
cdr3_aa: CASSFMQGPYEQYF
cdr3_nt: TGTGCCAGCAGTTTTATGCAGGGACCCTACGAGCAGTACTTC

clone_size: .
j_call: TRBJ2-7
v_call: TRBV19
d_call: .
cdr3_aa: CASSLNGFYEQYF
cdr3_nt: TGTGCCAGTAGCCTTAATGGGTTCTACGAGCAGTACTTC

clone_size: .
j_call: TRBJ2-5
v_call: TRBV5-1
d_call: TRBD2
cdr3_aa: CASSTSGREETQYF
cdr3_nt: TGCGCCAGCAGCACCAGCGGGAGGGAAGAGACCCAGTACTTC

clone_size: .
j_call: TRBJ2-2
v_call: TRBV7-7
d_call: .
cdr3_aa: CASSPGYGELFF
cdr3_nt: TGTGCCAGCAGCCCAGGGTACGGGGAGCTGTTTTTT

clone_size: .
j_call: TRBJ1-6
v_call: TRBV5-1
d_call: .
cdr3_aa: CASSLTSGPGGSPLHF
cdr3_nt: TGCGCCAGCAGCCTCACTTCGGGACCCGGTGGGTCACCCCTCCACTTT

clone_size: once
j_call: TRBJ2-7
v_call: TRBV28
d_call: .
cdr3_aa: CASSRGLNYEQYF
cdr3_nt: TGTGCCAGCAGTAGGGGACTGAACTACGAGCAGTACTTC

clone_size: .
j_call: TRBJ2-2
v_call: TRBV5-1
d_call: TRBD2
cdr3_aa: CASSSTSGRDTGELFF
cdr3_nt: TGCGCCAGCAGCTCGACTAGCGGGAGGGATACCGGGGAGCTGTTTTTT

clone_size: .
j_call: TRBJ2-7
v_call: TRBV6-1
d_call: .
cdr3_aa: CAYPPGEQYF
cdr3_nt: TGTGCCTACCCTCCCGGCGAGCAGTACTTC